These 28 T cell receptor beta chains originate from one sample sequenced in a study of low-dose radiotherapy and immunotherapy resistance in tumors. As for time point: after trial treatment. The treatment was: LDRT plus nivolumab, ipilimumab, low-dose cyclophosphamide and aspirin (RACIN trial). Primers used for first-strand cDNA, a TRAV- and TRBV-specific set, covered both alpha and beta chains. Amplification, which lasted 20 PCR cycles, used a constant-region primer and V-primer adapter to amplify TCRs. Each CDR3 protein is one row after TCRdb ran MiXCR on the reads. Here the sample spans approximately 46,000 distinct CDR3 sequences, 20% to 25% being singletons. Material: PBMCs, obtained after low-dose radiotherapy plus immunotherapy. The receptors were gathered from a male donor with prostate cancer.

Many counts were recorded for this clonotype. This chain joins TRBV29-1 and TRBJ1-2; 7 bases are shared with TRBD1. This CDR3 comprises 13 residues. With 7 bases clipped from V and 2 bases from J, the junction kept 7 bases outside the gene matches. In germline, CDR1 is SQVTM, CDR2 ANQGSEA. The chain's CDR3 is CSGLQGLNYGYTF. The CDR3 DNA reads as TGCAGCGGGCTACAGGGGTTAAACTATGGCTACACCTTC. Based on the CDR3 plus reference TRBV29-1 and TRBJ1-2, the full variable domain is SAVISQKPSRDICQRGTSLTIQCQVDSQVTMMFWYRQQPGQSLTLIATANQGSEATYESGFVIDKFPISRPNLTFSTLTVSNMSPEDSSIYLCSGLQGLNYGYTFGSGTRLTVV.

This chain connects TRBV6-2 or TRBV6-3 to TRBJ2-2; possibly TRBD1 for D (6 bases). The germline V gene encodes CDR1 MNHEY and CDR2 SVGEGT. V dropped 6 bases and J dropped 0 bases, with 8 bases sitting between them. The CDR3 loop spans 14 amino acids. The CDR3 sequence is CASRGTSNTGELFF. The CDR3 DNA is TGTGCCAGCAGGGGGACATCGAACACCGGGGAGCTGTTTTTT.

In its sample, this clonotype was seen many times. The chain carries TRBV21-1 and TRBJ2-5; TRBD2, the table's D call, lacks a check against the DNA. TRBV21-1 is described as a pseudogene. The CDR3 spans 19 residues. CDR3 in DNA: TGTGCCAGCAGTTATTGGACCAGACCGCGGCGGGATGGGGCAGAGACCCAGTACTTC. It codes for CASSYWTRPRRDGAETQYF.

This clonotype was recorded at least ten times. J is TRBJ1-5 and V is TRBV28, with 12 bases lining up with TRBD1. CDR1 and CDR2 from the germline V gene are MDHEN and SYDVKM. J was trimmed by 7 bases and V by 2 bases; bases with no gene match: 6. The CDR3 consists of 16 residues. As DNA, the CDR3 is TGTGCCAGCAGTTTAGGGACAGGGGGCGCGGGGCAGCCCCAGCATTTT. This gives the protein CASSLGTGGAGQPQHF.

This clonotype came up many times. V is TRBV12-3 or TRBV12-4 and J is TRBJ1-6; D is unclear. The CDR3 length is 12 residues. Trimming took off 6 bases at V and 6 bases at J, with 6 bases between the two ends. The CDR3: CASSGRNSPLHF. The CDR3 DNA reads TGTGCCAGCAGCGGCCGTAATTCACCCCTCCACTTT.

Many counts were recorded for this clonotype. At one boundary the junction diverges from the germline segment, which might be a read error. This chain uses TRBV5-1 with TRBJ2-3; 10 nucleotides line up with TRBD2. This CDR3 is built from 16 residues. CDR1 is SGHRS and CDR2 is YFSETQ in the germline V gene. In DNA, the CDR3 is TGCGCCAGCAGGTTGGAGCGGGGGGGCCCTTCAGATACGCAGTATTTT. Protein: CASRLERGGPSDTQYF.

CDR3 nucleotides: TGTGCCAGCAGCTGGGGGGCTGGGGGGCACTACGAGCAGTACTTC. This codes for CASSWGAGGHYEQYF. The chain links TRBV7-9 to TRBJ2-7; the D gene could be TRBD1 or TRBD2 (6 bases each). Germline CDR1 is SEHNR and CDR2 is FQNEAQ (reference sequence). This CDR3 contains 15 residues. Trimming cost V 4 bases and J 3 bases, with 16 bases left between them.

The V gene is TRBV5-1, the J gene TRBJ2-1; possibly TRBD2 for D (7 bases). V was clipped by 4 bases and J by 7 bases, with 21 bases between them. Per the germline V gene, CDR1 is SGHRS and CDR2 is YFSETQ. The CDR3 has 16 residues. CDR3: CASSDRGGGRLNEQFF. The CDR3 region has the DNA TGCGCCAGCAGCGACCGAGGGGGAGGGCGGTTGAATGAGCAGTTCTTC.

This clonotype was found many times. The rearrangement uses TRBV6-6 and TRBJ2-7; 7 nucleotides line up with TRBD1. This CDR3 spans 13 amino acids. J was trimmed by 4 bases and V by 6 bases; bases with no gene match: 6. Germline V gene lookup returns CDR1 MNHNY and CDR2 SVGAGI (reference sequence). The CDR3 is CASSKGQMYEQYF. CDR3 DNA: TGTGCCAGCAGCAAGGGACAGATGTACGAGCAGTACTTC.

This clonotype was recorded at least ten times. The chain has TRBV10-3 and TRBJ2-1; 8 bases fit TRBD2. V was pared by 3 bases and J by 7 bases, with 5 bases of the junction left unmatched. Germline V gene data show CDR1 as ENHRY and CDR2 as SYGVKD. This CDR3 spans 14 amino acids. Here the CDR3 reads CAISELAEGNEQFF. The CDR3 DNA follows: TGTGCCATCAGTGAACTAGCGGAGGGGAATGAGCAGTTCTTC.

This clonotype was picked up many times. The genes are TRBV7-8 and TRBJ1-3; 7 bases map to TRBD1. The CDR3 extends over 15 amino acids. Germline V gives CDR1 SGHVS, CDR2 FQNEAQ. J gave up 4 bases and V 2 bases, and 5 bases lay outside the gene matches. The chain's CDR3 is CASSLLQGGGNTIYF. The CDR3 DNA reads TGTGCCAGCAGCTTACTTCAAGGGGGCGGAAACACCATATATTTT.

In regard to this clonotype: At one end, the junction sequence differs from germline, possibly due to a read error. The chain joins TRBV28 to TRBJ2-7, with D perhaps matching TRBD1 (6 bases). The CDR3 sequence is 15 residues long. Per germline, CDR1 MDHEN and CDR2 SYDVKM. CDR3 sequence (DNA): TGTGCGAGCAGTTCATGGGGGCAGGGGTCGCGGGAGCAGTACTTC. It translates to CASSSWGQGSREQYF.

This clonotype was observed a handful of times. The chain combines TRBV5-1 with TRBJ2-1, with D possibly called TRBD1 or TRBD2 (6 bases each). There are 16 residues in the CDR3. Germline V gene sequence: CDR1 SGHRS, CDR2 YFSETQ. V lost 2 bases and J lost 4, with 16 bases in between. The DNA for the CDR3 is TGCGCCAGCAGCTTTGGTAATAGGGGGGATTACAATGAGCAGTTCTTC. It is translated as CASSFGNRGDYNEQFF.

This clonotype occurred many times. The chain joins TRBV11-2 to TRBJ2-3; D perhaps matches TRBD2 (6 bases). The CDR3 extends over 15 amino acids. V was trimmed by 5 bases and J by 2 bases, leaving 14 bases between them. Germline lookup yields CDR1 SGHAT and CDR2 FQNNGV. Here the CDR3 DNA reads TGTGCCAGCAGCCCCGCTGGGGGGTCCACAGATACGCAGTATTTT. As protein: CASSPAGGSTDTQYF. The full variable domain, in which reference TRBV11-2 and TRBJ2-3 provide the parts outside the CDR3, is EAGVAQSPRYKIIEKRQSVAFWCNPISGHATLYWYQQILGQGPKLLIQFQNNGVVDDSQLPKDRFSAERLKGVDSTLKIQPAKLEDSAVYLCASSPAGGSTDTQYFGPGTRLTVL.

This clonotype came up many times. The CDR3 spells CASSESSGNEQFF. DNA for the CDR3: TGCGCCAGCAGTGAGTCTTCGGGGAATGAGCAGTTCTTC. This sequence joins TRBV10-1 and TRBJ2-1; weak D call: TRBD2 (5 bases). Germline lookup yields CDR1 WNHNN and CDR2 SYGVQD (reference sequence). This CDR3 has 13 residues. V shed 0 bases and J shed 7 bases, with 7 bases lying between them.

This clonotype was seen at least ten times. This chain links TRBV19 with TRBJ1-3; D possibly corresponds to TRBD1 (5 bases). The CDR3 is 15 residues long. V lost 7 bases to trimming and J lost 0 bases, with 13 bases between them. Germline V CDR1 and CDR2: LNHDA, SQIVND (reference sequence). Written as DNA, the CDR3 is TGTGCCAGTACCACAACAGGTTTCTCTGGAAACACCATATATTTT. Protein product: CASTTTGFSGNTIYF. Variable domain in full (rest from reference TRBV19 and TRBJ1-3): DGGITQSPKYLFRKEGQNVTLSCEQNLNHDAMYWYRQDPGQGLRLIYYSQIVNDFQKGDIAEGYSVSREKKESFPLTVTSAQKNPTAFYLCASTTTGFSGNTIYFGEGSWLTVV.

The gene calls are TRBV5-4 and TRBJ2-1; 9 nucleotides align to TRBD1. The CDR3 totals 16 residues. The V gene's germline CDR1 is SGHNT and CDR2 YYREEE (reference sequence). The V gene end was trimmed by 4 bases and the J gene end by 0 bases; junction bases not matched to a gene: 5. This CDR3 is CASSDRGMSSYNEQFF. CDR3 sequence (DNA): TGTGCCAGCAGCGACAGGGGGATGAGCTCCTACAATGAGCAGTTCTTC.

The V and J genes are TRBV5-1 and TRBJ2-5, with 9 bases that match TRBD2. CDR3 length equals 15 residues. Germline V gene sequence: CDR1 SGHRS, CDR2 YFSETQ. Unmatched junction bases numbered 12, after V lost 7 bases and J lost 5 bases. CDR3 loop: CASSAAGGPLETQYF. The CDR3 region has the DNA TGCGCCAGCTCCGCCGCGGGAGGGCCTCTGGAGACCCAGTACTTC.

This clonotype showed up many times. This rearrangement joins TRBV11-2 to TRBJ2-3; 9 bases agree with TRBD1. The CDR3 extends over 15 amino acids. The V and J ends lost 3 bases and 2 bases, in that order; junction bases with no gene match: 3. CDR1 and CDR2 (germline): SGHAT, FQNNGV. The DNA for the CDR3 is TGTGCCAGCAGCTTTTGGGACAGGGTCACAGATACGCAGTATTTT. Translating gives CASSFWDRVTDTQYF.

This clonotype was recorded many times. This chain links TRBV27 with TRBJ2-6, with D possibly being TRBD1 (6 bases). Germline values: CDR1 MNHEY, CDR2 SMNVEV (reference sequence). Trimming shortened V by 6 bases and J by 8 bases, and 20 bases separated the two germline ends. The CDR3 length is 16 residues. CDR3 DNA: TGTGCCAGCAGCGACATGGGGACACCAAACCCCAACGTCCTGACTTTC. Protein product: CASSDMGTPNPNVLTF.

This clonotype was seen repeatedly, ten times or more. The rearrangement uses TRBV5-1 and TRBJ2-5; possibly TRBD1 or TRBD2 for D (5 bases each). This CDR3 comprises 15 residues. From germline, CDR1 is SGHRS and CDR2 YFSETQ. Trimming cost V 0 bases and J 1 base, with 10 bases left between them. This chain's CDR3 is CASSLVVGTQETQYF. CDR3 sequence (DNA): TGCGCCAGCAGCTTGGTAGTTGGGACCCAAGAGACCCAGTACTTC.

This clonotype was counted many times. The genes are TRBV12-3 or TRBV12-4 and TRBJ2-2; 8 bases align to TRBD2. The J segment lost 4 bases and the V segment lost 4 bases, leaving 8 bases of the junction unmatched. This CDR3 contains 16 residues. The chain's CDR3 is CASSSPTGGTTGELFF. In nucleotides, the CDR3 is TGTGCCAGCAGTTCACCAACGGGAGGGACCACCGGGGAGCTGTTTTTT.

The rearrangement joins TRBV5-4 to TRBJ2-7; 9 bases map to TRBD2. Germline V gene lookup returns CDR1 SGHNT and CDR2 YYREEE (reference sequence). V lost 4 bases to trimming and J lost 1 base; unmatched junction nucleotides: 9. The CDR3 extends over 16 amino acids. Here the CDR3 DNA reads TGTGCCAGCAGCAGAGGGCCTAGCGGGGATTCCTACGAGCAGTACTTC. It specifies CASSRGPSGDSYEQYF. Supplemented by reference TRBV5-4 and TRBJ2-7, the full variable domain reads ETGVTQSPTHLIKTRGQQVTLRCSSQSGHNTVSWYQQALGQGPQFIFQYYREEENGRGNFPPRFSGLQFPNYSSELNVNALELDDSALYLCASSRGPSGDSYEQYFGPGTRLTVT.

The chain recombines TRBV14 with TRBJ2-5; D gene unclear. Per the germline V gene, CDR1 is SGHDN and CDR2 is FVKESK. Trimming took 1 base from V and 5 from J, leaving 8 bases between them. The CDR3 runs to 13 residues. This CDR3 reads CASSQGARETQYF. The CDR3 DNA is TGTGCCAGCAGCCAAGGGGCCAGGGAGACCCAGTACTTC.

In its sample, this clonotype was seen many times. This rearrangement joins TRBV12-3 or TRBV12-4 to TRBJ2-3; D may be TRBD1 (6 bases). V was cut by 2 bases and J by 1 base, with 19 bases left in between. The CDR3 spans 18 residues. CDR3 residues: CASSLNGGTISGTDTQYF. The CDR3 region has the DNA TGTGCCAGCAGTTTAAACGGTGGGACAATTTCAGGCACAGATACGCAGTATTTT.

V is TRBV6-1 and J is TRBJ1-1; D might be TRBD1 (5 bases). V dropped 5 bases and J dropped 6 bases, with 16 bases sitting between them. In germline, CDR1 is MNHNS, CDR2 SASEGT. There are 14 residues in the CDR3. The DNA of the CDR3 is TGTGCCAGCAGTACAGCTGGGACCCCTCCTGAAGCTTTCTTT. Its protein is CASSTAGTPPEAFF.

V and J are TRBV4-3 and TRBJ2-4; D call uncertain. CDR3 length: 14 residues. V lost 0 bases, J lost 1 base, and 4 bases lay in between. Germline-derived CDR1 and CDR2 are LGHNA and YSLEER. This chain's CDR3 is CASSQEWAKNIQYF. The CDR3 DNA is TGCGCCAGCAGCCAAGAATGGGCCAAAAACATTCAGTACTTC.

This clonotype has ten or more counts. The chain carries TRBV28 and TRBJ1-2; D is ambiguous. This CDR3 contains 15 residues. In germline, CDR1 is MDHEN, CDR2 SYDVKM. V shed 3 bases and J shed 0 bases, with 11 bases lying between them. CDR3 in amino acids: CASSLLQTPNYGYTF. The CDR3 nucleotides read TGTGCCAGCAGTTTGTTGCAAACGCCTAACTATGGCTACACCTTC.